The sequence of this T cell receptor beta chain was determined in a study of pediatric ulcerative colitis. Up to 500,000 reads were sequenced per sample. Some clones are missing from TCRdb's copy, which holds only in-frame ones; the method was immunoSEQ multiplex PCR. This sample yields under 70,000 clones, of which around 86% are seen a single time; approximately 1.5% belongs to the top ten. A remark on this clone: Its antigen remains unidentified.

Study-wide points: Compared with controls, ulcerative colitis showed greater blood-rectum clone sharing.

The germline V gene encodes CDR1 MNHEY and CDR2 SVGAGI. V gave up 4 bases and J gave up 6 bases, with 16 bases separating them. This CDR3 is built from 15 residues. This TCR was recovered from a boy between 10 and 17 years old who was a control in a study of pediatric ulcerative colitis. J is TRBJ2-1 and V is TRBV6-5; weak D call: TRBD2 (5 bases). Material: blood. CDR3 sequence: CASSSLLAGTNEQFF. In nucleotides, the CDR3 is TGTGCCAGCAGTTCCCTCCTCGCGGGTACCAATGAGCAGTTCTTC.